The clone carrying this T cell receptor beta chain has a handful of counts. The study profiled TCR beta VDJ and CDR3 using genomic DNA as template. TCRdb recomputed calls from the reads with MiXCR, one row per CDR3 protein. The data hold some 98,000 distinct CDR3 sequences, with around 70% observed a single time. CD8+CD57+ cell expansion had been shown by flow cytometry in patients chosen for sequencing. V was pared by 6 bases and J by 4 bases, with 1 base of the junction left unmatched. This CDR3 contains 12 residues. CDR1 and CDR2 (germline): SNHLY, FYNNEI. This record belongs to a study of CD8+CD57+ T cells in acquired aplastic anemia.

This TCR derives from a human donor with aplastic anemia. This chain joins TRBV2 and TRBJ2-5; TRBD1 aligns across 8 bases. Sequencing was done on a sample of sorted CD4+, CD8+, or CD8+CD57+ T cells (not recorded which) from PBMCs. The CDR3, as DNA: TGTGCCAGCAGGGGGACAGGAGAGACCCAGTACTTC. Its translation is CASRGTGETQYF.